These 26 T cell receptor beta chains were sequenced from one sample in a study of T cells in Graves' hyperthyroidism and ophthalmopathy. The CDR3 regions of TCR beta were amplified from RNA transcripts. First-round RT-PCR with HTBI primers amplified the TCR CDR3 region. Each CDR3 protein gets one entry after TCRdb re-called the multiplex PCR reads with MiXCR. The sample records about 580,000 distinct CDR3 sequences, more than 45% being singletons. The sample consisted of peripheral blood or thyroid tissue (not recorded which). The receptors come from a woman under 30 with Graves' hyperthyroidism.

This clonotype occurred many times. The rearrangement links TRBV2 to TRBJ1-1; no definite D call. Trimming shortened V by 3 bases and J by 0 bases, and 11 bases separated the two germline ends. Germline CDR1 SNHLY, CDR2 FYNNEI. The CDR3 totals 15 residues. CDR3 amino acids: CASSEPEYMNTEAFF. CDR3 bases: TGTGCCAGCAGTGAGCCCGAGTACATGAACACTGAAGCTTTCTTT.

On this clonotype: Possible read error: a much larger clone is one base away. The chain recombines TRBV12-3 or TRBV12-4 with TRBJ2-2, with D possibly TRBD2 on 5 matching bases. The CDR3 sequence is 14 residues long. Written as DNA, the CDR3 is TGTGCCAGCAGTTACGGCGCGAACACCGGGGAGCCGTTTTTT. Its protein is CASSYGANTGEPFF.

This clonotype came up many times. V usage is TRBV7-3 and J usage is TRBJ2-6, with D maybe TRBD2 (7 bases). Germline CDR1 is SGHTA and CDR2 is FQGTGA. Trimming pared 4 bases from V and 0 bases from J, leaving 13 bases between. The CDR3 length is 17 residues. The CDR3 nucleotides read TGTGCCAGCAGCTCCAGGGGACTAAGCTCTGGGGCCAACGTCCTGACTTTC. This gives the protein CASSSRGLSSGANVLTF.

Turning to this clonotype: The missing conserved phenylalanine or tryptophan at the end of this CDR3 makes a read error likely. The chain employs TRBV7-2 and TRBJ1-2; a possible D gene is TRBD1 (6 bases). V was shortened by 5 bases and J by 6 bases, with 16 bases between the two germline ends. Per the germline V gene, CDR1 is SGHTA and CDR2 is FQGNSA. This CDR3 is built from 14 residues. CDR3 protein: CASSPYRVEDGYTS. The CDR3 DNA reads TGTGCCAGCAGCCCATACAGGGTTGAGGATGGCTACACCTCC.

This chain joins TRBV20-1 and TRBJ2-3; the match to TRBD2 covers 9 bases. The CDR3 is 14 amino acids. CDR1 is DFQATT and CDR2 is SNEGSKA in the germline V gene (reference sequence). V shed 6 bases, J shed 0 bases, and the junction held 4 bases outside the gene matches. For the CDR3, the DNA is TGCAGTGCACTAGCGGGTACTAGCACAGATACGCAGTATTTT. This translates into CSALAGTSTDTQYF.

This clonotype was detected ten times or more. This chain joins TRBV6-5 and TRBJ1-5; no clear D gene. V gave up 0 bases and J gave up 4 bases, with 4 bases separating them. This CDR3 has 13 amino acids. Germline V lookup: CDR1 MNHEY, CDR2 SVGAGI. The CDR3 region is CASSYSRNQPQHF. The CDR3 nucleotides read TGTGCCAGCAGTTACTCCAGGAATCAGCCCCAGCATTTT.

This clonotype was picked up one time. The rearrangement links TRBV29-1 to TRBJ2-7; 13 bases line up with TRBD2. The length of the CDR3 is 15 residues. Germline values: CDR1 SQVTM, CDR2 ANQGSEA. V was clipped by 3 bases and J by 4 bases; unmatched bases: 6. The CDR3 loop reads CSVEGGLAGPYEQYF. As DNA, the CDR3 is TGCAGCGTTGAGGGGGGACTAGCGGGACCATACGAGCAGTACTTC.

To note about this clonotype: A junction boundary mismatches the germline segment, possibly from a read error. The chain uses TRBV24-1 and TRBJ2-7; D is ambiguous. Germline loops: CDR1 KGHDR, CDR2 SFDVKD. The CDR3 length is 12 residues. The CDR3 bases are TGTGCCACCAGTGAAGGCAGGTACGGGCAGTACTTC. Encoded protein: CATSEGRYGQYF.

A remark on this clonotype: A much larger clone differs from this one at a single base, so this may be a read error. The genes are TRBV10-3 and TRBJ1-1; D gene uncertain. Looked up from germline, CDR1 is ENHRY and CDR2 is SYGVKD. The CDR3 has 11 residues. CDR3 DNA: TGTGCCATCAGTGCCGGATTAAAACCGCCTTTT. Residues: CAISAGLKPPF.

The rearrangement uses TRBV7-2 and TRBJ1-2; D may be TRBD1 (6 bases). This CDR3 spans 12 amino acids. Germline loops: CDR1 SGHTA, CDR2 FQGNSA. With 9 bases removed from V and 7 bases from J, the gap between germline ends came to 15 bases. The CDR3, as DNA: TGTGCCAGTCGAGCGGGGGCGGCTGGCTACACCTTC. It yields the protein CASRAGAAGYTF.

This clonotype was observed a handful of times. This chain joins TRBV27 and TRBJ1-5; D ambiguous. Germline values: CDR1 MNHEY, CDR2 SMNVEV (reference sequence). V dropped 3 bases and J dropped 0 bases, with 6 bases sitting between them. The CDR3 contains 14 residues. CDR3 in amino acids: CASSLGISNQPQHF. The CDR3 DNA follows: TGTGCCAGCAGTTTGGGGATTAGCAATCAGCCCCAGCATTTT.

The rearrangement links TRBV10-3 to TRBJ2-7; TRBD1 agrees at 7 bases. CDR3 length: 15 residues. Germline V CDR1 and CDR2: ENHRY, SYGVKD. The trim removed 7 bases at V and 0 bases at J, leaving 9 bases unmatched. This CDR3 reads CAIIEGGGSSYEQYF. CDR3 nucleotide sequence: TGTGCCATCATTGAAGGGGGCGGCAGCTCCTACGAGCAGTACTTC.

In the case of this clonotype: A read error may produce the germline difference seen at one junction end. The genes are TRBV4-3 and TRBJ1-1, with D possibly TRBD1 on 5 matching bases. The CDR3 totals 15 residues. In germline, CDR1 is LGHNA, CDR2 YSLEER. In nucleotides, the CDR3 is TGCGCCAGCAGCCAAGGGGGCGGCGGGAACACTGAAGCTTCCTTT. This encodes CASSQGGGGNTEASF.

The chain links TRBV4-1 to TRBJ2-2; TRBD1 matches 7 bases. Trimming removed 2 bases from V and 3 bases from J; junction bases left unmatched: 3. Looked up from germline, CDR1 is MGHRA and CDR2 is YSYEKL. CDR3 length: 15 residues. The CDR3 DNA reads as TGCGCCAGCAGCCAACGACAGGGAGACACCGGGGAGCTGTTTTTT. Amino acid sequence: CASSQRQGDTGELFF.

This clonotype was seen ten or more times. The CDR3 DNA reads TGCAGTGCTAAGCCAATTGGGACAGCGGACCCTAACTATGGCTACACCTTC. Translation gives CSAKPIGTADPNYGYTF. The rearrangement joins TRBV20-1 to TRBJ1-2; 7 positions agree with TRBD1. Germline CDR1 is DFQATT and CDR2 is SNEGSKA (reference sequence). This CDR3 is built from 17 residues. With V trimmed by 4 bases and J by 0 bases, 14 bases remained unmatched.

This clonotype has ten or more counts. The J gene is TRBJ2-1, the V gene TRBV29-1; 9 positions agree with TRBD2. Trimming cost V 6 bases and J 4 bases; bases outside gene matches: 7. This CDR3 region has 14 residues. Germline V lookup: CDR1 SQVTM, CDR2 ANQGSEA. Here the CDR3 reads CSVLSGSRYNEQFF. CDR3 DNA sequence: TGCAGCGTCCTTAGCGGGAGCCGTTACAATGAGCAGTTCTTC.

The chain uses TRBV6-4 and TRBJ1-4; 8 bases match TRBD1. The CDR3 extends over 14 amino acids. The germline V gene encodes CDR1 MRHNA and CDR2 SNTAGT. Trimming took 6 bases from V and 5 from J; bases not matched to a gene: 5. The CDR3 loop reads CASSAGQANEKLFF. The CDR3 DNA reads as TGTGCCAGCAGCGCGGGACAGGCCAATGAAAAACTGTTTTTT.

This chain connects TRBV5-8 to TRBJ1-1; 8 nucleotides agree with TRBD1. The CDR3 has 15 amino acids. Trimming removed 2 bases from V and 5 bases from J; junction bases left unmatched: 8. CDR1 SGHTS and CDR2 YDEGEE come from the germline V gene. The CDR3 bases are TGTGCCAGCAGCTTAACCGGGACAGGCGCTACTGAAGCTTTCTTT. Translating gives CASSLTGTGATEAFF.

The chain couples TRBV20-1 to TRBJ1-6, with D unclear. This CDR3 has 16 residues. The V end was cut by 6 bases, the J end by 4 bases, with 19 bases between. Germline lookup yields CDR1 DFQATT and CDR2 SNEGSKA (reference sequence). CDR3 coding DNA: TGCAGTGCCCCGGCTATAGCCTCGGGGTATAATTCACCCCTCCACTTT. It encodes CSAPAIASGYNSPLHF.

The V gene is TRBV6-1, the J gene TRBJ2-7, with TRBD2 matching over 7 bases. V lost 8 bases, J lost 6 bases, and 4 bases stayed unmatched. Germline-derived CDR1 and CDR2 are MNHNS and SASEGT. The CDR3 has 11 residues. The CDR3 loop reads CASWGRAEQYF. CDR3 nucleotide sequence: TGTGCCAGCTGGGGGAGGGCCGAGCAGTACTTC.

The V gene is TRBV6-1, the J gene TRBJ2-5, with TRBD2 as a possible D gene (5 bases). CDR3 length: 13 amino acids. Per germline, CDR1 MNHNS and CDR2 SASEGT. Trimming removed 2 bases from V and 6 bases from J, with 10 bases in between. The CDR3 DNA reads TGTGCCAGCAGTGAAATGTCTAGCCAGACCCAGTACTTC. It yields the protein CASSEMSSQTQYF.

The rearrangement links TRBV6-4 to TRBJ1-2; a weak D match, TRBD1 (6 bases). Trimming stripped 5 bases from V and 4 bases from J, with 26 bases between. Germline V lookup: CDR1 MRHNA, CDR2 SNTAGT. The CDR3 contains 18 residues. CDR3 sequence (DNA): TGTGCCAGCAGTCGTAGCGGGAGCAATCTACAGGGTGCCTATGGCTACACCTTC. Translating it yields CASSRSGSNLQGAYGYTF.

This clonotype was picked up many times. The chain is built from TRBV29-1 and TRBJ2-3; no clear D gene. Germline values: CDR1 SQVTM, CDR2 ANQGSEA. The CDR3 consists of 11 residues. V dropped 6 bases and J dropped 5 bases, with 9 bases sitting between them. For the CDR3, the DNA is TGCAGCGTCGCATATGGAGATACGCAGTATTTT. Its translation: CSVAYGDTQYF.

V gene TRBV2 combines with J gene TRBJ2-2, with TRBD1 matching 10 bases. V was pared by 6 bases and J by 7 bases, with 8 bases of the junction left unmatched. The CDR3 sequence is 15 residues long. Germline V gene data show CDR1 as SNHLY and CDR2 as FYNNEI. The DNA of the CDR3 is TGTGCCAGCAGCCCCTGGACAGGGGGGCACGGGGAGCTGTTTTTT. This encodes CASSPWTGGHGELFF.

This clonotype showed up many times. The V and J genes are TRBV20-1 and TRBJ1-1; D unclear. Germline V lookup: CDR1 DFQATT, CDR2 SNEGSKA (reference sequence). The V end lost 0 bases, the J end lost 2 bases, and 16 bases lay between the germline ends. The CDR3 consists of 16 residues. CDR3 sequence: CSARDAARVSNTEAFF. CDR3 DNA sequence: TGCAGTGCTAGAGACGCTGCAAGAGTCAGTAACACTGAAGCTTTCTTT.

This clonotype was counted at least ten times. This chain joins TRBV4-3 and TRBJ1-2; 8 bases agree with TRBD1. With V trimmed by 3 bases and J by 2 bases, 8 bases remained unmatched. The germline V gene has CDR1 LGHNA and CDR2 YSLEER. The CDR3 length is 16 residues. In DNA, the CDR3 is TGCGCCAGCAGCCAGGGAGGACAGGGAGGAAACTATGGCTACACCTTC. Its protein product is CASSQGGQGGNYGYTF.